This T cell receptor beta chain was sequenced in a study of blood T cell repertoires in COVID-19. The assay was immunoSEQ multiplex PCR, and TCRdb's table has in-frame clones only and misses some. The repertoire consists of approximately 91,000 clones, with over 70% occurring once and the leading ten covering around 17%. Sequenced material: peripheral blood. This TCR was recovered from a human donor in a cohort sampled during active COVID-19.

CDR3 sequence (DNA): TGTGCCTGGAGTGTACTCGGGTCTGACGAGCAGTACTTC. It is translated as CAWSVLGSDEQYF. The chain links TRBV30 to TRBJ2-7; unclear D gene. The CDR3 runs 13 residues. V lost 0 bases and J lost 5, with 11 bases in between. CDR1 is GTSNPN and CDR2 is SVGIG in the germline V gene (reference sequence).